The clone carrying this TCR beta chain was counted only a few times. Its antigen is as yet unknown. It was cDNA, reverse transcribed from extracted RNA, that served as the sequencing template. Only in-frame clones appear in the TCRdb table, and some are missing; sequencing was by immunoSEQ multiplex PCR. Here the sample spans 180,000 or so clones, just over 65% being singletons. Germline CDR1 LGHNT, CDR2 FRNRAP. Trimming cost V 7 bases and J 0 bases, with 12 bases left between them. The CDR3 runs to 14 residues. This record comes from a study of CD8+ T cells in alopecia areata. Across the whole study: In an open-label trial, patients got 5 to 10 mg tofacitinib twice daily. Tofacitinib administration persisted for 6 to 18 months, succeeded by 6 months off drug.

Findings and caveats of the study: Among the cells sequenced in scalp samples are also the resident alphabeta T cells of normal skin. Higher clonality and more expanded CD8+ clones appeared in lesional than normal scalp.

J is TRBJ1-1 and V is TRBV12-5, with D possibly matching TRBD1 (6 bases). The receptor was isolated from a human donor with alopecia areata. The input for sequencing was CD8+ T cells sorted from blood, taken at week 0. In DNA, the CDR3 is TGTGCTAGTGTTCAGGGACAACTGAACACTGAAGCTTTCTTT. It specifies CASVQGQLNTEAFF.